The 18 T cell receptor beta chains in this list originate from one sample, sequenced in a study of cytomegalovirus exposure and HLA in healthy donors. Measured with immunoSEQ multiplex PCR; TCRdb has only the in-frame clones, and not every one. The profile shows 150,000 to 250,000 clones, about 81% of them singletons. Source material: PBMCs. These receptors all come from a woman in her 30s in good health and CMV-seronegative.

The gene calls are TRBV11-3 and TRBJ2-2, with D perhaps matching TRBD2 (6 bases). CDR1 is SGHNT and CDR2 is YENEEA in the germline V gene. The CDR3 runs 18 residues. V was clipped by 5 bases and J by 4 bases, with 23 bases between them. CDR3 in amino acids: CASSPQPPSDESTGELFF. The DNA of the CDR3 is TGTGCCAGCAGCCCCCAGCCGCCTAGCGACGAATCCACCGGGGAGCTGTTTTTT.

This chain joins TRBV29-1 and TRBJ2-4; possible D gene TRBD2, 6 bases. Germline lookup yields CDR1 SQVTM and CDR2 ANQGSEA. The CDR3 covers 12 residues. With 7 bases removed from V and 0 bases from J, the gap between germline ends came to 7 bases. Written as DNA, the CDR3 is TGCAGCGGGAGGGTAGCCAAAAACATTCAGTACTTC. It encodes CSGRVAKNIQYF.

As to this clone: Relative to the germline gene, one junction end is altered; a read error may explain this. The CDR3 DNA follows: TGTGCCAGTAGTACTGGCAGTCGGAGGACGCATTTT. Its protein product is CASSTGSRRTHF. The rearrangement joins TRBV19 to TRBJ2-3; D possibly corresponds to TRBD2 (5 bases). The CDR3 covers 12 residues. The V gene's germline CDR1 is LNHDA and CDR2 SQIVND (reference sequence).

V usage is TRBV7-9 and J usage is TRBJ1-2; 9 bases map to TRBD1. The CDR3 length is 12 residues. V was clipped by 4 bases and J by 7 bases; unmatched bases: 1. The germline CDR1 and CDR2 sequences are SEHNR and FQNEAQ (reference sequence). The CDR3 DNA reads as TGTGCCAGCAGCTGGACAGGGGCTGGCTACACCTTC. This gives the protein CASSWTGAGYTF. The full variable domain, with the rest looked up from reference TRBV7-9 and TRBJ1-2, is DTGVSQNPRHKITKRGQNVTFRCDPISEHNRLYWYRQTLGQGPEFLTYFQNEAQLEKSRLLSDRFSAERPKGSFSTLEIQRTEQGDSAMYLCASSWTGAGYTFGSGTRLTVV.

The chain recombines TRBV15 with TRBJ2-1; a weak D match, TRBD1 (6 bases). Germline V gene data show CDR1 as LNHNV and CDR2 as YYDKDF (reference sequence). The CDR3 extends over 15 amino acids. V shed 1 base and J shed 5 bases, with 12 bases lying between them. In DNA form, the CDR3 reads TGTGCCACCAGCAGAGGCCGGGACACCGACAATGAGCAGTTCTTC. The encoded protein is CATSRGRDTDNEQFF.

This clone was counted once. V is TRBV30 and J is TRBJ1-3; tentatively, D is TRBD1 (6 bases). Trimming removed 0 bases from V and 5 bases from J, with 17 bases in between. This CDR3 comprises 16 residues. Germline CDR1 reads GTSNPN; CDR2 reads SVGIG (reference sequence). The CDR3 reads CAWSVTTGNLRNTIYF. Here the CDR3 DNA reads TGTGCCTGGAGTGTAACAACAGGGAATCTCCGAAACACCATATATTTT.

The chain couples TRBV6-5 to TRBJ2-7; D not certain. Trimming stripped 6 bases from V and 2 bases from J, with 11 bases between. The CDR3 sequence is 13 residues long. Germline V gene data show CDR1 as MNHEY and CDR2 as SVGAGI. CDR3 amino acids: CASRTPRPYEQYF. CDR3 nucleotides: TGTGCCAGCAGGACTCCCCGGCCCTACGAGCAGTACTTC.

This chain's CDR3 is CASSQVGGLPYEQYF. CDR3 DNA sequence: TGCGCCAGCAGCCAAGTTGGGGGACTACCCTACGAGCAGTACTTC. V and J are TRBV4-1 and TRBJ2-7; 7 bases fit TRBD2. The CDR3 runs to 15 residues. Germline-derived CDR1 and CDR2 are MGHRA and YSYEKL. The V segment lost 1 base and the J segment 2 bases; nucleotides outside the gene matches: 5.

The chain uses TRBV7-2 and TRBJ1-2; 12 bases line up with TRBD1. J gave up 4 bases and V 0 bases, and 3 bases lay outside the gene matches. Germline CDR1 SGHTA, CDR2 FQGNSA. This CDR3 spans 16 amino acids. CDR3 in amino acids: CASSLARGQGAYGYTF. DNA of the CDR3: TGTGCCAGCAGCTTAGCGAGGGGACAGGGGGCCTATGGCTACACCTTC.

A few counts support this clone. In DNA, the CDR3 is TGTGCCATCAGTGAACTTGAGGGCAGGGGGATAAACTATGGCTACACCTTC. Translation gives CAISELEGRGINYGYTF. The rearrangement uses TRBV10-3 and TRBJ1-2, with TRBD1 matching over 7 bases. This CDR3 has 17 residues. The junction had 12 bases not matched to a gene; V was cut back by 3 bases and J by 2 bases. Germline V gene lookup returns CDR1 ENHRY and CDR2 SYGVKD.

This clone was observed a few times. V gene TRBV6-1 combines with J gene TRBJ1-1; unclear D gene. Looked up from germline, CDR1 is MNHNS and CDR2 is SASEGT. Trimming took off 6 bases at V and 2 bases at J, with 16 bases between the two ends. The CDR3 sequence is 15 residues long. The CDR3 DNA reads as TGTGCCAGCAGCCCGCAGGAGGGAGCAAACACTGAAGCTTTCTTT. As protein: CASSPQEGANTEAFF.

This clone occurred a few times. CDR3 protein: CASSLTPFNSPLHF. CDR3 DNA: TGTGCCAGCAGCCTTACACCGTTTAATTCACCCCTCCACTTT. The chain links TRBV7-3 to TRBJ1-6; D not certain. The V end lost 5 bases, the J end lost 6 bases, and 11 bases lay between the germline ends. The CDR3 loop spans 14 amino acids. CDR1 SGHTA and CDR2 FQGTGA come from the germline V gene.

V is TRBV7-6 and J is TRBJ2-2; 11 positions match TRBD1. There are 16 residues in the CDR3. Trimming removed 4 bases from V and 5 bases from J; junction bases left unmatched: 6. CDR1 and CDR2 (germline): SGHVS, FNYEAQ. The CDR3 sequence is CASSSGQGVITGELFF. In DNA form, the CDR3 reads TGTGCCAGCAGCTCGGGACAGGGGGTGATAACCGGGGAGCTGTTTTTT. The full variable domain, its missing parts supplied by reference TRBV7-6 and TRBJ2-2, is GAGVSQSPRYKVTKRGQDVALRCDPISGHVSLYWYRQALGQGPEFLTYFNYEAQQDKSGLPNDRFSAERPEGSISTLTIQRTEQRDSAMYRCASSSGQGVITGELFFGEGSRLTVL.

The chain employs TRBV15 and TRBJ2-1; TRBD2 matches at 8 bases. V shed 0 bases and J 4 bases; nucleotides not matched to a gene: 14. Germline V gives CDR1 LNHNV, CDR2 YYDKDF (reference sequence). The CDR3 extends over 19 amino acids. CDR3 DNA sequence: TGTGCCACCAGCAGAGACCACCCCGAGCGGGAGCGAATATACAATGAGCAGTTCTTC. It translates to CATSRDHPERERIYNEQFF. The variable domain in full, completed from reference TRBV15 and TRBJ2-1, reads DAMVIQNPRYQVTQFGKPVTLSCSQTLNHNVMYWYQQKSSQAPKLLFHYYDKDFNNEADTPDNFQSRRPNTSFCFLDIRSPGLGDTAMYLCATSRDHPERERIYNEQFFGPGTRLTVL.

In this sample, this clone turned up a few times. The V gene is TRBV30, the J gene TRBJ1-2, with TRBD1 matching 7 bases. Per germline, CDR1 GTSNPN and CDR2 SVGIG (reference sequence). The length of the CDR3 is 13 residues. The J segment lost 2 bases and the V segment lost 3 bases, leaving 3 bases of the junction unmatched. CDR3 coding DNA: TGTGCCTGGAGCGCGACAGGGAACTATGGCTACACCTTC. Translation gives CAWSATGNYGYTF. The full variable domain, in which reference TRBV30 and TRBJ1-2 provide the parts outside the CDR3, is SQTIHQWPATLVQPVGSPLSLECTVEGTSNPNLYWYRQAAGRGLQLLFYSVGIGQISSEVPQNLSASRPQDRQFILSSKKLLLSDSGFYLCAWSATGNYGYTFGSGTRLTVV.

J is TRBJ1-1 and V is TRBV5-5, with D possibly being TRBD1 (5 bases). Germline CDR1 reads SGHKS; CDR2 reads YYEKEE (reference sequence). Trimming removed 4 bases at V and 1 base at J, with 14 bases between. The CDR3 is made up of 15 amino acids. CDR3 nucleotide sequence: TGTGCCAGCAGCCTAAGGCTCAGGGCGAACACTGAAGCTTTCTTT. Amino acid sequence: CASSLRLRANTEAFF.

V and J are TRBV5-1 and TRBJ2-4; TRBD1 aligns across 11 bases. Germline values: CDR1 SGHRS, CDR2 YFSETQ. CDR3 length equals 14 residues. V was pared by 3 bases and J by 8 bases, with 4 bases of the junction left unmatched. The CDR3 DNA is TGCGCCAGCAGCTACCGGGACAGGGGGGACATTCAGTACTTC. Translated: CASSYRDRGDIQYF. Full variable domain (missing parts from reference TRBV5-1 and TRBJ2-4): KAGVTQTPRYLIKTRGQQVTLSCSPISGHRSVSWYQQTPGQGLQFLFEYFSETQRNKGNFPGRFSGRQFSNSRSEMNVSTLELGDSALYLCASSYRDRGDIQYFGAGTRLSVL.

The chain uses TRBV5-1 and TRBJ2-1; TRBD2 aligns across 9 bases. This CDR3 spans 16 amino acids. V was pared by 0 bases and J by 4 bases, with 5 bases of the junction left unmatched. Germline V gene sequence: CDR1 SGHRS, CDR2 YFSETQ. Here the CDR3 reads CASSLVAGGPYNEQFF. DNA of the CDR3: TGCGCCAGCAGCTTGGTTGCGGGAGGGCCGTACAATGAGCAGTTCTTC.